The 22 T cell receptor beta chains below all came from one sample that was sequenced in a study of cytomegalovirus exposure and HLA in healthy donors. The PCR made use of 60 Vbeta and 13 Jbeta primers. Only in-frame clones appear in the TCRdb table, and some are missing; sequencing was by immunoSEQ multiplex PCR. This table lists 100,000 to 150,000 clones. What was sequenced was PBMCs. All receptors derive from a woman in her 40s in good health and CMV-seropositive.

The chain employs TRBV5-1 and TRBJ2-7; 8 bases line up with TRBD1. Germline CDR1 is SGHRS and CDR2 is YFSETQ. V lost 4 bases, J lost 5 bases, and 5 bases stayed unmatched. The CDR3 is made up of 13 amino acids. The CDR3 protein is CASSDRTGNEQYF. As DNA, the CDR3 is TGCGCCAGCAGCGACAGGACAGGGAACGAGCAGTACTTC.

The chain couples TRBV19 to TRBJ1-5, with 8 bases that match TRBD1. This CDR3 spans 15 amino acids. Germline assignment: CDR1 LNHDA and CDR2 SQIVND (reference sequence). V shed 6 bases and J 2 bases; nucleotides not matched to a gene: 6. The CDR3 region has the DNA TGTGCCAGTAGGAACGGACAGGGCGGCAATCAGCCCCAGCATTTT. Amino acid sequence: CASRNGQGGNQPQHF.

The CDR3 coding sequence is TGTGCCAGCAGCTCGAGGGCTAACTATGGCTACACCTTC. Translated, it gives CASSSRANYGYTF. The rearrangement uses TRBV5-4 and TRBJ1-2; D gene ambiguous. The length of the CDR3 is 13 residues. Germline assignment: CDR1 SGHNT and CDR2 YYREEE (reference sequence). Deletions cut 3 bases from V and 0 bases from J, with 6 bases between.

DNA for the CDR3: TGTGCCAGCAGTCCGAGGGGGTGGGCCTACAATGAGCAGTTCTTC. Amino acid sequence: CASSPRGWAYNEQFF. The chain combines TRBV27 with TRBJ2-1; possibly TRBD1 for D (6 bases). V was cut by 5 bases and J by 2 bases, with 13 bases left in between. Germline values: CDR1 MNHEY, CDR2 SMNVEV (reference sequence). The CDR3 runs 15 residues.

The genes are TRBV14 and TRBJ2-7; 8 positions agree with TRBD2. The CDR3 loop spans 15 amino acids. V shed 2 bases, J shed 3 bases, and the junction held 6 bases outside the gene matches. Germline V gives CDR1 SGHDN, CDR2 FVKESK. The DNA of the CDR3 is TGTGCCAGCAGCCAAATTGGGGCGGGGGGCTACGAGCAGTACTTC. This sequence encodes CASSQIGAGGYEQYF.

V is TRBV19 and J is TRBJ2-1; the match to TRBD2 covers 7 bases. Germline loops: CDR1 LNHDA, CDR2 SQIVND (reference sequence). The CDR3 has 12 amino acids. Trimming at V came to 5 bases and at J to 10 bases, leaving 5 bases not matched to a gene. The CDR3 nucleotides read TGTGCCAGTAGTCCCATCGGGGGGGAGCAGTTCTTC. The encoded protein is CASSPIGGEQFF.

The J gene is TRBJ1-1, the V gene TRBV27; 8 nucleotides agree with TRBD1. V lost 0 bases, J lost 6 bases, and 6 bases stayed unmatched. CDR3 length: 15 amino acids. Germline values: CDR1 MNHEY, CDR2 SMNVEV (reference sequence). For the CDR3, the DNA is TGTGCCAGCAGTTTATCAGGCAGGGGGCGACCTGAAGCTTTCTTT. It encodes CASSLSGRGRPEAFF.

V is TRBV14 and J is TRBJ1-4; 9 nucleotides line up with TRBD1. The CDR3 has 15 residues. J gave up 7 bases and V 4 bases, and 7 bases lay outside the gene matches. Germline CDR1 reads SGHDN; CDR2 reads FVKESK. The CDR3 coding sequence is TGTGCCAGCAGCCGGGCACAGGGGGCTGGTGAAAAACTGTTTTTT. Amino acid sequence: CASSRAQGAGEKLFF. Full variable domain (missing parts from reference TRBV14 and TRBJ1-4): EAGVTQFPSHSVIEKGQTVTLRCDPISGHDNLYWYRRVMGKEIKFLLHFVKESKQDESGMPNNRFLAERTGGTYSTLKVQPAELEDSGVYFCASSRAQGAGEKLFFGSGTQLSVL.

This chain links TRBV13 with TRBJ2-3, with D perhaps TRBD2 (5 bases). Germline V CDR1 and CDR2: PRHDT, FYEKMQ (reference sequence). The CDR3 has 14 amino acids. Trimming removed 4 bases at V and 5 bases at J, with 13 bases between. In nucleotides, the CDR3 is TGTGCCAGCAGCTCACTAGTGGGAAAAGATACGCAGTATTTT. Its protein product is CASSSLVGKDTQYF.

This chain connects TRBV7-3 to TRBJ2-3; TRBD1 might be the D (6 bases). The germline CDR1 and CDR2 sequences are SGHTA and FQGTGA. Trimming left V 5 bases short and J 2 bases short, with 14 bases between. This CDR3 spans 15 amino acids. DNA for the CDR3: TGTGCCAGCAGCCCCGGACAGATAATCACAGATACGCAGTATTTT. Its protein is CASSPGQIITDTQYF.

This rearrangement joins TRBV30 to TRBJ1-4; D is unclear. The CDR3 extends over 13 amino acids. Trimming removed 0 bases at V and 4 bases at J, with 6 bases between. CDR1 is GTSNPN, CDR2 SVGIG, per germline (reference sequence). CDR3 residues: CAWSVRYNEKLFF. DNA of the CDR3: TGTGCCTGGAGTGTTAGATATAATGAAAAACTGTTTTTT.

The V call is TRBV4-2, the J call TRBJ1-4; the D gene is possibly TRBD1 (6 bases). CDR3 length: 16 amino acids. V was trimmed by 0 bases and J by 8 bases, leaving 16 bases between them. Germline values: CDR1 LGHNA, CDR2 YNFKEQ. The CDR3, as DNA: TGTGCCAGCAGCCAAGATGGAGACAGGTGGAACGAAAAACTGTTTTTT. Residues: CASSQDGDRWNEKLFF.

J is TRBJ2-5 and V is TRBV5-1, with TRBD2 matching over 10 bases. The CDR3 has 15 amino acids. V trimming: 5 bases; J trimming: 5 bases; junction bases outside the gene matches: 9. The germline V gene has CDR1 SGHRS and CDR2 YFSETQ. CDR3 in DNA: TGCGCCAGCAGGGCTAGCGGGAGTATTGTGGAGACCCAGTACTTC. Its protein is CASRASGSIVETQYF.

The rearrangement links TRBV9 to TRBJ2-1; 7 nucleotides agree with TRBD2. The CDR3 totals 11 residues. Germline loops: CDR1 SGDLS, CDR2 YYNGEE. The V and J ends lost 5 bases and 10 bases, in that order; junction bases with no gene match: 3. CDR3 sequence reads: CASSRDYEQFF. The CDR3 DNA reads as TGTGCCAGCAGTCGGGACTACGAGCAGTTCTTC.

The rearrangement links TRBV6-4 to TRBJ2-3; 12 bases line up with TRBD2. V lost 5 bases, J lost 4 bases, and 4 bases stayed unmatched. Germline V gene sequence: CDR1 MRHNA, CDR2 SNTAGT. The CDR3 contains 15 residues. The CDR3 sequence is CASSRLAGEADTQYF. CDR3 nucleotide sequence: TGTGCCAGCAGTCGACTAGCGGGAGAGGCAGATACGCAGTATTTT.

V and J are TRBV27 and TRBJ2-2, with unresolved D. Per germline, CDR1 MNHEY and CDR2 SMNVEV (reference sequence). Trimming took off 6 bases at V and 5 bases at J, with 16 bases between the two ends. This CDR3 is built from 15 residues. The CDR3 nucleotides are TGTGCCAGCAGGGAAGACTCTCGGTTTACCGGGGAGCTGTTTTTT. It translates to CASREDSRFTGELFF.

CDR3 nucleotide sequence: TGTGCCAGCAGCGTAGGGGTCGGCATCGGGGATACGCAGTATTTT. It is translated as CASSVGVGIGDTQYF. V usage is TRBV9 and J usage is TRBJ2-3; D not resolved. From germline, CDR1 is SGDLS and CDR2 YYNGEE. The CDR3 contains 15 residues. Trimming left V 0 bases short and J 6 bases short, with 14 bases between.

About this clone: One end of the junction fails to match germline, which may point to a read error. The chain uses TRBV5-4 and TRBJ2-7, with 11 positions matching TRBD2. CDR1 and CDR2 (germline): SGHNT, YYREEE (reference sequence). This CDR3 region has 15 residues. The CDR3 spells CASSWGTSGPYEQCF. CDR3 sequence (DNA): TGTGCCAGCAGCTGGGGGACTAGCGGTCCCTACGAGCAGTGCTTC.

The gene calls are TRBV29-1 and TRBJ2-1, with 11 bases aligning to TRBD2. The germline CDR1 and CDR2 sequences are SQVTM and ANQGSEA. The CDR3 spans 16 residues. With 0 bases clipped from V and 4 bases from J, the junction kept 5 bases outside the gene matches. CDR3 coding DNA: TGCAGCGTTGAAGATTGGGGACTAGCGGAATACAATGAGCAGTTCTTC. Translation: CSVEDWGLAEYNEQFF.

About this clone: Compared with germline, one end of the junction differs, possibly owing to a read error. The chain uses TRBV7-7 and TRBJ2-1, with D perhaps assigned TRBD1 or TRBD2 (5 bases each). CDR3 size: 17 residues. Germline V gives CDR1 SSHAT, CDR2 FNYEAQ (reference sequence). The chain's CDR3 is CASSLAFGHPEYNEQFF. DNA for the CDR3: TGTGCTAGCAGCTTAGCGTTCGGACACCCGGAATACAATGAGCAGTTCTTC.

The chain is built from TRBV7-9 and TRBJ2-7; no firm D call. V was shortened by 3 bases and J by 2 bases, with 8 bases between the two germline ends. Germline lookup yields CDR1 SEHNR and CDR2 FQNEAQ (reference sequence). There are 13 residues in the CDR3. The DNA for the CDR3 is TGTGCCAGCAGCTTGGTCGGAGCCTACGAGCAGTACTTC. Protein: CASSLVGAYEQYF.

CDR3 in DNA: TGTGCCAGCAGCGTAGGTGACACTCGCTACGAGCAGTACTTC. Protein: CASSVGDTRYEQYF. The chain couples TRBV9 to TRBJ2-7, with D uncertain. V gave up 0 bases and J gave up 3 bases, with 10 bases separating them. This CDR3 comprises 14 residues. CDR1 is SGDLS and CDR2 is YYNGEE in the germline V gene.